This T cell receptor beta chain was documented in a study of T cell responses to AZD1222 COVID-19 vaccine. Study-wide results and caveats: Repertoire sampling occurred only after the peak T cell response. Distributed over spike, vaccine-associated CD4 TCRs predominated at 160-218 and 743-854. Reports indicate that nearly half of spike-specific TCRs are directed at unmutated variant regions. Among the donors, most were white British and more were female, and clonal diversity was possibly underestimated.

The germline V gene has CDR1 SQVTM and CDR2 ANQGSEA. The CDR3 length is 12 residues. With 4 bases removed from V and 2 bases from J, the gap between germline ends came to 8 bases. Here immunoSEQ multiplex PCR was the method, and the copy in TCRdb shows in-frame clones only, minus some. The data contain about 140,000 clones, more than 90% of them singletons. Notes on this clone: Antigen unknown.

Material: peripheral blood, obtained on day 0 of AZD1222 vaccination. This chain uses TRBV29-1 with TRBJ1-2, with D perhaps matching TRBD1 (6 bases). The receptor's source is an adult in good health. CDR3: CSVAGANYGYTF. The DNA of the CDR3 is TGCAGCGTTGCAGGGGCCAACTATGGCTACACCTTC.